This TCR beta chain was documented in a study of control samples from healthy donors and cancer patients. Trimming shortened V by 5 bases and J by 1 base, and 12 bases separated the two germline ends. Germline V gives CDR1 LNHNV, CDR2 YYDKDF (reference sequence). CDR3 length equals 15 residues. This table comes from immunoSEQ multiplex PCR, and its TCRdb copy is limited to in-frame clones, with some not included. In the table there are roughly 88,000 clones, 90% to 95% of which are singletons. What was sequenced was blood. The clonotype was recovered from a woman aged 25 to 45 in good health. The V gene is TRBV15, the J gene TRBJ1-3; possibly TRBD1 for D (5 bases). This CDR3 is CATSPPWGSGNTIYF. CDR3 nucleotides: TGTGCCACCAGCCCCCCGTGGGGGTCTGGAAACACCATATATTTT. The full variable domain, completed using reference TRBV15 and TRBJ1-3, is DAMVIQNPRYQVTQFGKPVTLSCSQTLNHNVMYWYQQKSSQAPKLLFHYYDKDFNNEADTPDNFQSRRPNTSFCFLDIRSPGLGDTAMYLCATSPPWGSGNTIYFGEGSWLTVV.